This record covers a single T cell receptor beta chain. Each PCR received spiked synthetic TCR analog templates. Here immunoSEQ multiplex PCR was the method, and the copy in TCRdb shows in-frame clones only, minus some. The sample lists about 88,000 clones, 90% to 95% occurring once. This entry is derived from a study of PD-L1 blockade in urothelial cancer. The overall study: Most patients, about 90% of the roughly 29, were males with bladder-origin cancer. At 6 weeks and at 3 weeks (second dose) after treatment start, blood was analyzed. A median approximately 150,000 T cells were found in blood samples.

The sample here was PBMCs, taken around atezolizumab (anti-PD-L1) treatment. This TCR was recovered from a man aged 60 to 69 with urothelial cancer.

CDR3 protein: CASSYRDRGAYEQYF. The DNA for the CDR3 is TGTGCCAGCAGTTACCGGGACAGGGGAGCCTACGAGCAGTACTTC. This chain joins TRBV6-5 and TRBJ2-7; 10 bases are a match to TRBD1. The CDR3 has 15 residues. CDR1 and CDR2 from the germline V gene are MNHEY and SVGAGI. V lost 2 bases to trimming and J lost 2 bases; unmatched junction nucleotides: 3.